The 20 T cell receptor beta chains given below trace back to one sample, sequenced in a study of T cells in Graves' hyperthyroidism and ophthalmopathy. Researchers took RNA transcripts and amplified the TCR beta CDR3 regions from them. When the TCR CDR3 underwent first-round RT-PCR, the HTBI primer set was used. TCRdb itself ran the multiplex PCR reads through MiXCR, one entry per CDR3 protein. The data hold about 500,000 distinct CDR3 sequences, with 14% observed a single time. Sequencing input: blood. The source is a woman younger than 30 with Graves' hyperthyroidism.

Regarding this clonotype: At one boundary the junction diverges from the germline segment, which might be a read error. This rearrangement joins TRBV11-2 to TRBJ2-1; TRBD2 matches at 9 bases. The CDR3 contains 17 residues. Per the germline V gene, CDR1 is SGHAT and CDR2 is FQNNGV. Written as DNA, the CDR3 is TGTGCCAGCAGCCAAGATCGCAGACTAGCGGACTACGATGAGCAGTTCTTC. Protein sequence: CASSQDRRLADYDEQFF.

This clonotype showed up many times. The chain uses TRBV7-9 and TRBJ1-2, with 7 positions matching TRBD1. This CDR3 region has 13 residues. Germline CDR1 reads SEHNR; CDR2 reads FQNEAQ (reference sequence). V was clipped by 6 bases and J by 6 bases; unmatched bases: 7. CDR3 in DNA: TGTGCCAGCAGTCTCACAGGGGAGGATGGCTACACCTTC. This codes for CASSLTGEDGYTF.

The sample holds many counts of this clonotype. This chain links TRBV7-9 with TRBJ2-3; no reliable D call. The ends were cut back, 5 bases at V and 0 bases at J, with 6 bases in the middle. Germline assignment: CDR1 SEHNR and CDR2 FQNEAQ (reference sequence). The CDR3 length is 13 residues. CDR3 region: CASSMPSTDTQYF. The CDR3 nucleotides are TGTGCCAGCAGCATGCCTAGCACAGATACGCAGTATTTT.

This clonotype has at least ten counts. This chain joins TRBV11-2 and TRBJ1-4; D possibly corresponds to TRBD1 (5 bases). CDR1 and CDR2 (germline): SGHAT, FQNNGV. This CDR3 contains 17 residues. V was pared by 2 bases and J by 2 bases, with 15 bases between. The CDR3 protein is CASSLQGVAWTNEKLFF. For the CDR3, the DNA is TGTGCCAGCAGCTTACAGGGTGTTGCCTGGACTAATGAAAAACTGTTTTTT.

The V gene is TRBV20-1, the J gene TRBJ2-1, with TRBD2 matching 10 bases. This CDR3 contains 14 residues. With V trimmed by 5 bases and J by 8 bases, 9 bases remained unmatched. The germline V gene encodes CDR1 DFQATT and CDR2 SNEGSKA (reference sequence). The CDR3 reads CSAPDASGSHEQFF. CDR3 coding DNA: TGCAGTGCTCCCGACGCTAGCGGGAGCCATGAGCAGTTCTTC.

This clonotype occurred many times. The rearrangement uses TRBV10-2 and TRBJ1-1, with D tentatively TRBD1 (6 bases). This CDR3 comprises 13 residues. Germline CDR1 WSHSY, CDR2 SAAADI. Trimming left V 6 bases short and J 8 bases short, with 16 bases between. The CDR3 DNA follows: TGCGCCAGCAGGCTGGGGGGGCTCACCGAAGCTTTCTTT. This encodes CASRLGGLTEAFF.

Many counts were recorded for this clonotype. The rearrangement uses TRBV2 and TRBJ1-6; D possibly corresponds to TRBD1 (5 bases). V was pared by 9 bases and J by 7 bases, with 16 bases between. The CDR3 is 14 residues long. From germline, CDR1 is SNHLY and CDR2 FYNNEI. The CDR3 reads CASPSGTVNSPLHF. The CDR3 DNA is TGTGCCAGTCCCTCCGGGACTGTGAATTCACCCCTCCACTTT.

The rearrangement joins TRBV6-5 to TRBJ2-2; 13 bases agree with TRBD2. V shed 2 bases, J shed 4 bases, and the junction held 10 bases outside the gene matches. Germline lookup yields CDR1 MNHEY and CDR2 SVGAGI. This CDR3 contains 19 residues. The CDR3 here is CASSYTGTSGILVTGELFF. The CDR3 region has the DNA TGTGCCAGCAGTTACACCGGGACTAGCGGGATATTGGTCACCGGGGAGCTGTTTTTT.

This clonotype was observed a few times. A much larger clone is a single base away; this may be a read error. The V and J genes are TRBV10-1 and TRBJ2-3, with TRBD2 matching over 9 bases. V shed 4 bases, J shed 3 bases, and the junction held 8 bases outside the gene matches. The length of the CDR3 is 16 residues. CDR1 WNHNN and CDR2 SYGVQD come from the germline V gene (reference sequence). CDR3 bases: TGCGCCAGCAGTGTGACTAGCGGTAGATGGACAGATACGCAGTATTTT. Translating gives CASSVTSGRWTDTQYF.

The sample holds a few counts of this clonotype. This rearrangement joins TRBV29-1 to TRBJ2-6; TRBD1 agrees at 7 bases. V lost 7 bases, J lost 0 bases, and 6 bases stayed unmatched. Germline values: CDR1 SQVTM, CDR2 ANQGSEA. The CDR3 has 15 amino acids. The CDR3 is CSAADRSSGANVLTF. CDR3 DNA: TGCAGCGCCGCGGACAGGAGCTCTGGGGCCAACGTCCTGACTTTC.

A few counts support this clonotype. Compared with germline, one end of the junction differs, possibly owing to a read error. The V and J genes are TRBV7-6 and TRBJ2-5; D possibly corresponds to TRBD2 (5 bases). CDR3 length equals 14 residues. In germline, CDR1 is SGHVS, CDR2 FNYEAQ. The CDR3 DNA follows: TGTACCAGCAGCCGCGGACTTAACCAAGAGACCCAGTACTTC. It yields the protein CTSSRGLNQETQYF.

The chain joins TRBV19 to TRBJ2-7; 11 bases align to TRBD1. There are 14 residues in the CDR3. Germline V gene sequence: CDR1 LNHDA, CDR2 SQIVND (reference sequence). V shed 5 bases and J 4 bases; nucleotides not matched to a gene: 4. The CDR3 bases are TGTGCCAGTAGTTGGACAGGGGGCCTTTACGAGCAGTACGTC. Translating it yields CASSWTGGLYEQYV.

This clonotype was recorded many times. The CDR3 DNA follows: TGCGCCAGCAGCTTGACGGGACTCCTCTATGGCTACACCTTC. Its protein product is CASSLTGLLYGYTF. The V call is TRBV5-1, the J call TRBJ1-2, with a weak D call TRBD1 (5 bases). Germline V lookup: CDR1 SGHRS, CDR2 YFSETQ. The CDR3 length is 14 residues. V lost 1 base and J 4 bases, leaving 11 bases between the germline ends.

This clonotype was counted ten times or more. The chain employs TRBV10-3 and TRBJ1-5; the match to TRBD1 covers 10 bases. With 4 bases clipped from V and 4 bases from J, the junction kept 4 bases outside the gene matches. Germline assignment: CDR1 ENHRY and CDR2 SYGVKD. The length of the CDR3 is 15 residues. CDR3 amino acids: CAISGDRGFNQPQHF. The CDR3 DNA reads as TGTGCCATCAGTGGGGACAGGGGTTTTAATCAGCCCCAGCATTTT.

This clonotype was seen many times. The V gene is TRBV5-1, the J gene TRBJ2-7; 10 bases fit TRBD1. This CDR3 is 14 amino acids long. Germline lookup yields CDR1 SGHRS and CDR2 YFSETQ. V lost 6 bases, J lost 4 bases, and 7 bases stayed unmatched. Written as DNA, the CDR3 is TGCGCCAGCAATCCGGGGGACAGGGGATACGAGCAGTACTTC. As protein: CASNPGDRGYEQYF.

This clonotype appeared many times. The V and J genes are TRBV12-5 and TRBJ2-2; D is perhaps TRBD2 (6 bases). There are 16 residues in the CDR3. V shed 5 bases and J shed 2 bases, with 15 bases lying between them. Per germline, CDR1 LGHNT and CDR2 FRNRAP. The CDR3 spells CASGIRLRGNTGELFF. In DNA, the CDR3 is TGTGCTAGTGGTATTAGGCTGCGGGGAAACACCGGGGAGCTGTTTTTT.

This clonotype has ten or more counts. The rearrangement joins TRBV3-1 to TRBJ2-3; D may match TRBD1 or TRBD2 (5 bases each). The V gene's germline CDR1 is LGHDT and CDR2 YNNKEL (reference sequence). The CDR3 runs to 15 residues. Trimming cost V 0 bases and J 5 bases, with 12 bases left between them. CDR3 in amino acids: CASSQEVGGVDTQYF. The CDR3 bases are TGTGCCAGCAGCCAAGAAGTTGGGGGAGTAGATACGCAGTATTTT.

This clonotype was seen ten or more times. The chain has TRBV11-2 and TRBJ2-7, with D perhaps matching TRBD1 or TRBD2 (5 bases each). CDR1 is SGHAT and CDR2 is FQNNGV in the germline V gene. The CDR3 extends over 19 amino acids. Trimming cost V 4 bases and J 3 bases, with 28 bases left between them. The CDR3 sequence is CASSSPSAAGRVNYYEQYF. The CDR3 nucleotides read TGTGCCAGCAGCTCCCCCTCAGCGGCGGGCAGGGTTAACTACTACGAGCAGTACTTC.

J is TRBJ2-3 and V is TRBV5-1, with D perhaps matching TRBD1 (6 bases). This CDR3 comprises 16 residues. Germline V gene sequence: CDR1 SGHRS, CDR2 YFSETQ. Trimming took off 4 bases at V and 0 bases at J, with 15 bases between the two ends. The DNA of the CDR3 is TGCGCCAGCAGCCCCCAGGCAGGGGTAAGCACAGATACGCAGTATTTT. Translated, it gives CASSPQAGVSTDTQYF.

This clonotype has ten or more counts. The genes are TRBV18 and TRBJ2-3, with 7 bases that match TRBD2. V was clipped by 2 bases and J by 6 bases; unmatched bases: 8. CDR1 is KGHSH, CDR2 LQKENI, per germline. The CDR3 spans 15 residues. DNA for the CDR3: TGTGCCAGCTCACCAGTTCGGCGGGGGAGGGATACGCAGTATTTT. Translation: CASSPVRRGRDTQYF.